This T cell receptor (beta chain) emerged from a study of shared T cell receptors in the human thymus (TCRdb year 2021). As for the study more broadly: The study examined how self-reactive, shared T-cell receptor alpha chains are generated in the human thymus.

Library preparation used the immunoSEQ multiplex PCR assay. TCRdb carries this immuneACCESS record with in-frame sequences only. Its versions omit some clonotypes, under half of them owing to an unresolved V gene in the studies checked, with the rest unexplained. This sample lists around 340,000 clones; 95% were detected once. Together, the top ten hold about 0.02% of the sample. CDR3 length: 18 amino acids, cysteine to phenylalanine. The entry retains the CDR3 DNA only, 54 bases that are in frame from base 1. In the germline V gene (reference sequence), CDR1 corresponds to SSHAT and CDR2 to FNYEAQ. A remark on this clone: It lacks a known antigen. Sequence at one end of the junction differs from germline and may be a read error.

Recombination linked TRBV7-7 to TRBJ2-6, with 8 middle bases fitting TRBD2. The clonotype comes from a human donor. Sequenced: thymocytes. The bases are TGTGCTAGCAGCGGAAGGACTAGCAAGAGCTCTGGGGCCAACGTCCTGACTTTC. Its protein product is CASSGRTSKSSGANVLTF.